This T cell receptor beta chain comes out of a study of cytomegalovirus exposure and HLA in healthy donors. The protocol was immunoSEQ multiplex PCR, while the TCRdb copy is restricted to in-frame clones and leaves out a portion. This sample yields 130,000 to 150,000 clones, of which around 88% are seen a single time; roughly 7.7% belongs to the top ten. Germline assignment: CDR1 KGHSY and CDR2 FQNENV. The CDR3 extends over 15 amino acids. The trim removed 4 bases at V and 5 bases at J, leaving 10 bases unmatched. The TCR comes from a woman between 18 and 30 years old in good health and CMV-seropositive. This chain connects TRBV16 to TRBJ1-2; the match to TRBD1 covers 7 bases. Sequenced sample: PBMCs. The CDR3 loop is CASSLLQGRGYGYTF. As DNA, the CDR3 is TGTGCCAGCAGCCTCCTACAGGGGAGAGGGTATGGCTACACCTTC.